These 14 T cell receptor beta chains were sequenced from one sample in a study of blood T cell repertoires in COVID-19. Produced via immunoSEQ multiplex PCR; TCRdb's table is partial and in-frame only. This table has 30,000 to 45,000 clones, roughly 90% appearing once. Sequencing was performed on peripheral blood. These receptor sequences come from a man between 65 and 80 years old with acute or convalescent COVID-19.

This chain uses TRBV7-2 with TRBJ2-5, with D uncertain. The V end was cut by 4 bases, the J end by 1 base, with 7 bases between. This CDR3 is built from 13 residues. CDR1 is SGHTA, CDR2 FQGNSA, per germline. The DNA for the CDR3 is TGTGCCAGCAGCTCGTTTTTCCAAGAGACCCAGTACTTC. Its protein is CASSSFFQETQYF.

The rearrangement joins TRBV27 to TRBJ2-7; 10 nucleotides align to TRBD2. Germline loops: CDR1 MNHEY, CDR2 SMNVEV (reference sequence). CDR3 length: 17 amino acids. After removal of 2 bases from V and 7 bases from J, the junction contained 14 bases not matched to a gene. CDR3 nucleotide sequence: TGTGCCAGCAGTTTACTAGCGGGAGACCTAGGAGGTAGGGAGCAGTACTTC. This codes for CASSLLAGDLGGREQYF.

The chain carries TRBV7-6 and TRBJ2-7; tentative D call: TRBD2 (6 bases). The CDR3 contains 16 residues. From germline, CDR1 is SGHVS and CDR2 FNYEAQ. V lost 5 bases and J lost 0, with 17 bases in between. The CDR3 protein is CASSHPEGLTSYEQYF. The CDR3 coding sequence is TGTGCCAGCAGCCACCCGGAGGGGTTGACCTCCTACGAGCAGTACTTC.

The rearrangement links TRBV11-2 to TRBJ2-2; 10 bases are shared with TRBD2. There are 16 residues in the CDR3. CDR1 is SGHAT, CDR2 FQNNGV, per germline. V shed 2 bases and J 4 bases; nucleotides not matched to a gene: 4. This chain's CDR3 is CASSLTSGTSTGELFF. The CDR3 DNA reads TGTGCCAGCAGCTTAACTAGCGGGACTAGCACCGGGGAGCTGTTTTTT.

Written as DNA, the CDR3 is TGTGCCAGTAGTATAGGAGGGCATGAGGGATTGGCGTATGGCTACACCTTC. It yields the protein CASSIGGHEGLAYGYTF. The chain has TRBV19 and TRBJ1-2; D unclear. This CDR3 region has 17 residues. Trimming took 1 base from V and 5 from J, leaving 20 bases between them. Germline CDR1 LNHDA, CDR2 SQIVND (reference sequence).

CDR3 sequence (DNA): TGCGCCAGCAGCCAAGACGGAGTCAGGGGGATCAACACTGAAGCTTTCTTT. It yields the protein CASSQDGVRGINTEAFF. J is TRBJ1-1 and V is TRBV4-1; TRBD1 matches 7 bases. Germline-derived CDR1 and CDR2 are MGHRA and YSYEKL. The CDR3 totals 17 residues. Losses at the gene ends were 0 bases for V and 2 bases for J; bases not matched to a gene: 9.

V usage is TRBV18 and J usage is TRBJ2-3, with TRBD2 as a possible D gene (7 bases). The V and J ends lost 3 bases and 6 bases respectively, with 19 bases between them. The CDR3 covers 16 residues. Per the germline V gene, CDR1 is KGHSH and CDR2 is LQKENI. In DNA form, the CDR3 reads TGTGCCAGCTCACCTAAAGGCTCGGGGGGCTTCGATACGCAGTATTTT. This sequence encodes CASSPKGSGGFDTQYF.

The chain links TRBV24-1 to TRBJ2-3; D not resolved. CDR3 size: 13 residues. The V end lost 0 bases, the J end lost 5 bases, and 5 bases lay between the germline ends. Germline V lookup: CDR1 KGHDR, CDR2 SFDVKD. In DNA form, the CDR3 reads TGTGCCACCAGTGATTTGCAGCGAGATACGCAGTATTTT. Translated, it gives CATSDLQRDTQYF.

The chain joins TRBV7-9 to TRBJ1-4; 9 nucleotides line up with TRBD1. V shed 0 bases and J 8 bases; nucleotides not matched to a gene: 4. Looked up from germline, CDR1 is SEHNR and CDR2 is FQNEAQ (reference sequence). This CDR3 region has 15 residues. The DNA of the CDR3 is TGTGCCAGCAGCTTAGCGGGACAGGGCGGCGAAAAACTGTTTTTT. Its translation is CASSLAGQGGEKLFF.

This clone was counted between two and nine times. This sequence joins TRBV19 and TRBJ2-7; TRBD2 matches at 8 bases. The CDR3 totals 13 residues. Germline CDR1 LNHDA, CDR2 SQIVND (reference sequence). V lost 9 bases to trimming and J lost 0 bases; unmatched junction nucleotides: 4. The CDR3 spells CASEGLDSYEQYF. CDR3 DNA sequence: TGTGCCAGCGAGGGACTAGACTCCTACGAGCAGTACTTC.

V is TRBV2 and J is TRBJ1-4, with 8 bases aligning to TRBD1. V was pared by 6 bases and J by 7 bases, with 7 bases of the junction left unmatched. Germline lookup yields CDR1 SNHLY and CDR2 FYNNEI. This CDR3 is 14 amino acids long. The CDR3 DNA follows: TGTGCCAGCAGAGCTACAGGGGGTACTGAAAAACTGTTTTTT. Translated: CASRATGGTEKLFF.

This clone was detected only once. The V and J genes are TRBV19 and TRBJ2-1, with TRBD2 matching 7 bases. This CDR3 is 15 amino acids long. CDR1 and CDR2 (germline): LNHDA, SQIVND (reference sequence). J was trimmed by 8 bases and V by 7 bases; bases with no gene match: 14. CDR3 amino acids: CASNVGEGYSDEQFF. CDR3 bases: TGTGCCAGTAATGTGGGGGAGGGGTATAGCGATGAGCAGTTCTTC.

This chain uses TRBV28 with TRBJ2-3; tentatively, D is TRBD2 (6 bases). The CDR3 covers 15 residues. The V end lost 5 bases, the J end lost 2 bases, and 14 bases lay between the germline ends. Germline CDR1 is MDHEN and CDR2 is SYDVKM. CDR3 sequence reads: CASSRFSGNTDTQYF. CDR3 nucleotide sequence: TGTGCCAGCAGTAGATTTAGCGGAAACACAGATACGCAGTATTTT.

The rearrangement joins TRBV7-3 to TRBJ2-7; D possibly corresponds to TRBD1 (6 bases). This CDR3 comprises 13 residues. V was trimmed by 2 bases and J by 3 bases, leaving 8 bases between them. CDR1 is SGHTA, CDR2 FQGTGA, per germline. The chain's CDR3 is CASSLQDSYEQYF. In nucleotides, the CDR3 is TGTGCCAGCAGCTTACAGGACAGCTACGAGCAGTACTTC.